This T cell receptor (beta chain) was captured by sequencing in a study of graft-versus-host responses after intestinal transplantation. The wider study: All recipients got anti-thymocyte globulin induction, then tacrolimus and steroids for three to four years. The study, taken as a whole, reports: Recipient marrow contained GvH clones, some of which appeared first in ileum or blood.

This CDR3 contains 14 residues. V was trimmed by 0 bases and J by 2 bases, leaving 7 bases between them. Germline V gene lookup returns CDR1 LGHNA and CDR2 YSLEER. Some 200,000 CFSE-labeled responder cells were plated with some 200,000 irradiated, violet-dye-labeled stimulator cells. The table came from immunoSEQ multiplex PCR; TCRdb's copy has only in-frame clones and leaves some out. The sample lists 15,000 to 20,000 clones, approximately 40% occurring once. The receptor was isolated from a human patient who received an intestinal transplant. The chain joins TRBV4-3 to TRBJ1-2; a weak D match, TRBD1 (6 bases). The starting material was alloreactive CD8+ T cells from a mixed lymphocyte reaction culture, obtained before intestinal transplant. Subset denoted: CFSE-low proliferating T cells sorted from approximately six-day pre-transplant mixed lymphocyte reaction (GvH or HvG direction). CDR3 sequence reads: CASSQEGQNYGYTF. CDR3 bases: TGCGCCAGCAGCCAAGAAGGACAGAACTATGGCTACACCTTC.